This T cell receptor (beta chain) was sequenced for a study of naive and memory T cell subsets. General study points: The RNA method is potentially sensitive to activation and differentiation changes.

Four PCR rounds used nested alpha and beta constant region primers plus the SP2 primer. Each CDR3 protein is one row after TCRdb ran MiXCR on the 5' RACE reads. The sample lists approximately 49,000 distinct CDR3 sequences; 4% to 5% were seen once. This clonotype was found many times. Its antigen is unknown. The germline V gene encodes CDR1 ENHRY and CDR2 SYGVKD. Trimming removed 4 bases from V and 5 bases from J; junction bases left unmatched: 5. This CDR3 is built from 16 residues. The library had UMIs added by 3' ligation of an oligonucleotide to TCR cDNA. Adult healthy volunteers gave 2.5 ml peripheral blood for whole-blood RNA.

This clonotype originated in a female donor in good health. The chain links TRBV10-3 to TRBJ2-1; 13 bases agree with TRBD2. CDR3 DNA: TGTGCCATCAGTGGGACTAGCGGGAGTGTGAACAATGAGCAGTTCTTC. This encodes CAISGTSGSVNNEQFF.